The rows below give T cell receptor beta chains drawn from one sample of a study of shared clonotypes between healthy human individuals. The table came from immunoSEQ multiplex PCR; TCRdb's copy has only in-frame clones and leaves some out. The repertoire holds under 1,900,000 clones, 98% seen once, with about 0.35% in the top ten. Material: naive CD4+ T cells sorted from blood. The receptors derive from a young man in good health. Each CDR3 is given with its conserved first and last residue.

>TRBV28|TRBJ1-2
CASSLLGSQGDYGYTF
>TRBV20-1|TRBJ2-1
CSARHNEQFF
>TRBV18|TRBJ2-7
CASSPPGGQGTYEQYF
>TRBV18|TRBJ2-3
CASSPGGSADTQYF
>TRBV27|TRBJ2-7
CASSPLTGTGMTYEQYF
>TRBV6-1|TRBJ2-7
CATSGGGEQYF
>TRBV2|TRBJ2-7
CASSGGQVAYEQYF
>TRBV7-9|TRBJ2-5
CASSPSETQYF
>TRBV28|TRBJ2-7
CASSLIRREQYF
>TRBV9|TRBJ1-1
CASSVDGQPNTEAFF
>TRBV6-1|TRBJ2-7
CASRTLDYEQYF
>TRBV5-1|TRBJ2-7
CASSSGDLAGSYEQYF
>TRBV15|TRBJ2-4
CATSRVGQAKNIQYF
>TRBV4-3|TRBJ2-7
CASSRELGYEQYF
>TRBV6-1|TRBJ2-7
CASRPRGVSYEQYF
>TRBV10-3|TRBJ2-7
CAISEVDGRVYEQYF
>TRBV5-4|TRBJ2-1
CASSWKGQGVDNEQFF
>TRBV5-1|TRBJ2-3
CASSLESASDTQYF
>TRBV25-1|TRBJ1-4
CASSEGGAGNEKLFF
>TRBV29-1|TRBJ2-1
CSVDQGAGGMSEQFF
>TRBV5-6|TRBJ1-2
CASSLGTGFSYTF
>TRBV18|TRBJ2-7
CASSQGDEQYF
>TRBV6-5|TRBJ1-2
CASSYARISTVYTF
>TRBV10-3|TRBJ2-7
CAISYTGDEQYF
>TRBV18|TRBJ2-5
CASSPPSVQETQYF
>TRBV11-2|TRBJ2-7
CASSPRRGLSYEQYF
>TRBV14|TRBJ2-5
CASSRGGETQYF
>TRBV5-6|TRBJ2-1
CASSSGLAGGRKVNEQFF
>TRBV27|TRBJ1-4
CASSLSHPRGWREKLFF
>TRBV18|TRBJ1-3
CASSPWEGNTIYF
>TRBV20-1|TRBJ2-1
CSASLRQQSFF
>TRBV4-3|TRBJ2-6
CASSRRLAGISGANVLTF
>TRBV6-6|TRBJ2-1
CASSYGSSYNEQFF
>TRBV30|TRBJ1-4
CACRRNEKLFF
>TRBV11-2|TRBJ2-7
CASSLVRTLSIDSDEQYF
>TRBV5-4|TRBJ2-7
CASSPSQPSSYEQYF
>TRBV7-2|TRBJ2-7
CASSLGAVEQYF
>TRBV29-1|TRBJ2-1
CSVQRGPEQFF
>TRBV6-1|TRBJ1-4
CASSEASGVKKLFF
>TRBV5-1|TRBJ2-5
CASSFLAGGQETQYF
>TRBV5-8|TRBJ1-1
CASSLAYGTGGTEAFF
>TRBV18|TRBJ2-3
CASYRTGRFTDTQYF
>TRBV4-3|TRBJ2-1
CASSQEARGGSDNEQFF
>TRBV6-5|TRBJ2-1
CASSSHRSLNNEQFF
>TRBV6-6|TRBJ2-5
CASSTLTGGETQYF
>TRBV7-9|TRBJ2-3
CASSALLLGILDTQYF
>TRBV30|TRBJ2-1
CAWSFTRNEQFF
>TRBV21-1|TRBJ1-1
CASSGQREDTEAFF
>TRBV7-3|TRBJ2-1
CASSSNHSGSQYNEQFF
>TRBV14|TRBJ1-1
CASSRNRASEAFF
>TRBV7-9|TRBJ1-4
CASSLGRSANEKLFF
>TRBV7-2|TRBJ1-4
CASSLVTAATNEKLFF
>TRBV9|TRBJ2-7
CASSVGSGSYEQYF
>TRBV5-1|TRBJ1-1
CASSFDNLNTEAFF
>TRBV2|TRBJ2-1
CASSDWGHNEQFF
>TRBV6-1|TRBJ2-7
CASSEGGFRISYEQYF
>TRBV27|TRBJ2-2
CASSFLRGGTGELFF